The clone carrying this T cell receptor beta chain was picked up a small number of times. Trimming took 5 bases from V and 2 from J, leaving 12 bases between them. CDR1 SQVTM and CDR2 ANQGSEA come from the germline V gene. CDR3 length equals 13 residues. The sample originates from a study of T cell changes during pregnancy in multiple sclerosis. Only in-frame clones appear in the TCRdb table, and some are missing; sequencing was by immunoSEQ multiplex PCR. The repertoire holds approximately 40,000 clones, with 85% to 95% as singletons. Material: CD4+ T cells from peripheral blood mononuclear cells, obtained in the third trimester of pregnancy. The receptor comes from a female donor with multiple sclerosis, enrolled in a pregnancy study. The V call is TRBV29-1, the J call TRBJ1-1, with D perhaps TRBD1 (5 bases). The CDR3 reads CSVSGTSNTEAFF. The CDR3 DNA reads as TGCAGCGTTAGCGGGACTTCCAACACTGAAGCTTTCTTT. Complete variable domain (other parts from reference TRBV29-1 and TRBJ1-1): SAVISQKPSRDICQRGTSLTIQCQVDSQVTMMFWYRQQPGQSLTLIATANQGSEATYESGFVIDKFPISRPNLTFSTLTVSNMSPEDSSIYLCSVSGTSNTEAFFGQGTRLTVV.